A single sample gave rise to the 7 T cell receptor beta chains below, sequenced in a study of control samples from healthy donors and cancer patients. Profiled with immunoSEQ multiplex PCR; TCRdb holds only in-frame clones, not every one. This sample has around 70,000 clones, with over 90% found just once. Sequencing was performed on blood. The source is a woman aged 25 to 39 in good health.

This chain links TRBV7-2 with TRBJ1-5, with D perhaps matching TRBD1 (5 bases). V was cut by 5 bases and J by 5 bases, with 10 bases left in between. Per the germline V gene, CDR1 is SGHTA and CDR2 is FQGNSA. This CDR3 comprises 13 residues. CDR3 amino acids: CASSASRDQPQHF. Written as DNA, the CDR3 is TGTGCCAGCAGCGCGAGCAGGGATCAGCCCCAGCATTTT.

The V gene is TRBV5-1, the J gene TRBJ1-6; 10 nucleotides align to TRBD1. The CDR3 loop spans 17 amino acids. V lost 4 bases and J lost 6; bases outside the gene matches: 10. CDR1 is SGHRS, CDR2 YFSETQ, per germline. Here the CDR3 reads CASSQGTGDAFNSPLHF. CDR3 sequence (DNA): TGCGCCAGCAGCCAAGGGACAGGGGACGCCTTTAATTCACCCCTCCACTTT.

The rearrangement links TRBV5-1 to TRBJ1-4, with 10 nucleotides matching TRBD1. This CDR3 spans 15 amino acids. Germline lookup yields CDR1 SGHRS and CDR2 YFSETQ. Trimming cost V 4 bases and J 7 bases; bases outside gene matches: 7. The CDR3 sequence: CASSDRRTGGEKLFF. In nucleotides, the CDR3 is TGCGCCAGCAGCGACCGAAGGACAGGGGGTGAAAAACTGTTTTTT.

This sequence joins TRBV5-1 and TRBJ1-6; weak D call: TRBD1 (5 bases). V was shortened by 3 bases and J by 7 bases, with 14 bases between the two germline ends. CDR1 and CDR2 from the germline V gene are SGHRS and YFSETQ. CDR3 length equals 15 residues. As DNA, the CDR3 is TGCGCCAGCAGCTCGGAGAAGGGGAACAATTCACCCCTCCACTTT. Translation gives CASSSEKGNNSPLHF.

CDR3 coding DNA: TGTGCCAGCAGCTACGACGGTGGTGAGCAGTTCTTC. Translating gives CASSYDGGEQFF. J is TRBJ2-1 and V is TRBV7-9; no reliable D call. Germline CDR1 SEHNR, CDR2 FQNEAQ (reference sequence). The CDR3 spans 12 residues. V was clipped by 4 bases and J by 9 bases, with 10 bases between them.

This clone was observed once. This chain joins TRBV25-1 and TRBJ1-4, with 7 bases lining up with TRBD1. The CDR3 has 15 residues. The J segment lost 7 bases and the V segment lost 3 bases, leaving 8 bases of the junction unmatched. Germline V CDR1 and CDR2: MGHDK, SYGVNS. DNA of the CDR3: TGTGCCAGCAGTGATTCTAGGGGGCTCGGTGAAAAACTGTTTTTT. Protein product: CASSDSRGLGEKLFF.

The chain couples TRBV5-1 to TRBJ1-4; 8 nucleotides line up with TRBD1. J gave up 8 bases and V 2 bases, and 5 bases lay outside the gene matches. Per the germline V gene, CDR1 is SGHRS and CDR2 is YFSETQ. CDR3 size: 14 residues. In nucleotides, the CDR3 is TGCGCCAGCAGCTTTGACAGGGGTAGGGAAAAACTGTTTTTT. Its translation is CASSFDRGREKLFF. Combining the CDR3 with reference TRBV5-1 and TRBJ1-4 gives the whole variable domain KAGVTQTPRYLIKTRGQQVTLSCSPISGHRSVSWYQQTPGQGLQFLFEYFSETQRNKGNFPGRFSGRQFSNSRSEMNVSTLELGDSALYLCASSFDRGREKLFFGSGTQLSVL.